This is a list of T cell receptor beta chains from one sample in a study of T cell responses to AZD1222 COVID-19 vaccine. Clones were read by immunoSEQ multiplex PCR, and TCRdb kept only the in-frame ones, dropping some. This table has roughly 150,000 clones, roughly 92% appearing once. The material was peripheral blood, obtained on day 0 of AZD1222 vaccination. All receptors derive from an adult in good health. Both conserved end residues are part of each CDR3. The D gene is left open where the match is weak. Clone size is stated in some rows and not others, as once, few, many or a class when expanded.

abundance: NA
d_gene: TRBD1
j_gene: TRBJ1-6
v_gene: TRBV11-3
CDR3nt: TGTGCCAGCAGCAAACGACAGGGCTCCTATAATTCACCCCTCCACTTT
CDR3aa: CASSKRQGSYNSPLHF

abundance: once
d_gene: NA
j_gene: TRBJ1-2
v_gene: TRBV5-1
CDR3nt: TGCGCCAGTACCGGGACGGTCAATTATGGCTACACCTTC
CDR3aa: CASTGTVNYGYTF

abundance: NA
d_gene: NA
j_gene: TRBJ1-2
v_gene: TRBV19
CDR3nt: TGTGCCAGTAGTATAGATCTGAGGGTCGGGGATGGCTACACCTTC
CDR3aa: CASSIDLRVGDGYTF

abundance: once
d_gene: TRBD1
j_gene: TRBJ1-5
v_gene: TRBV30
CDR3nt: TGTGCCTGGAGTTTGGGACAGTATGGCAATCAGCCCCAGCATTTT
CDR3aa: CAWSLGQYGNQPQHF

abundance: NA
d_gene: TRBD1
j_gene: TRBJ1-4
v_gene: TRBV24-1
CDR3nt: TGTGCCACCAGTGATCTGACAGGGGCGGGTGAAAAACTGTTTTTT
CDR3aa: CATSDLTGAGEKLFF

abundance: NA
d_gene: NA
j_gene: TRBJ1-1
v_gene: TRBV9
CDR3nt: TGTGCCAGCAGCGTAGAGCAGAACACTGAAGCTTTCTTT
CDR3aa: CASSVEQNTEAFF

abundance: NA
d_gene: NA
j_gene: TRBJ2-1
v_gene: TRBV14
CDR3nt: TGTGCCAGCAGCCAGCGGACAGTCTACAATGAGCAGTTCTTC
CDR3aa: CASSQRTVYNEQFF

abundance: NA
d_gene: NA
j_gene: TRBJ2-1
v_gene: TRBV6-5
CDR3nt: TGTGCCAGCAGCCAGTCTTGGACAGCCGACAATGAGCAGTTCTTC
CDR3aa: CASSQSWTADNEQFF

abundance: NA
d_gene: NA
j_gene: TRBJ2-3
v_gene: TRBV21-1
CDR3nt: TGTGCCAGCAGCAAAGCGAAAGCGGGAGTCCCGCTCGATATCTTCACAGATACGCAGTATTTT
CDR3aa: CASSKAKAGVPLDIFTDTQYF

abundance: NA
d_gene: NA
j_gene: TRBJ2-7
v_gene: TRBV11-2
CDR3nt: TGTGCCAGCAGCTTAGATAAGGGGCCGAGAGGGCAGTACTTC
CDR3aa: CASSLDKGPRGQYF

abundance: NA
d_gene: NA
j_gene: TRBJ2-7
v_gene: TRBV29-1
CDR3nt: TGCAGCGTTGAAGGGCAGGGCTACGAGCAGTACTTC
CDR3aa: CSVEGQGYEQYF

abundance: NA
d_gene: NA
j_gene: TRBJ1-6
v_gene: TRBV12-3/TRBV12-4
CDR3nt: TGTGCCAGCAGTTTTGTGTCTAATTCACCCCTCCACTTT
CDR3aa: CASSFVSNSPLHF

abundance: NA
d_gene: NA
j_gene: TRBJ2-1
v_gene: TRBV2
CDR3nt: TGTGCCAGCAAACTAGACAGAGACAATGAGCAGTTCTTC
CDR3aa: CASKLDRDNEQFF

abundance: NA
d_gene: NA
j_gene: TRBJ1-1
v_gene: TRBV7-9
CDR3nt: TGTGCCAGCAGCTTAAGCCTCGGGAAAGGCACTGAAGCTTTCTTT
CDR3aa: CASSLSLGKGTEAFF

abundance: few
d_gene: TRBD2
j_gene: TRBJ2-3
v_gene: TRBV6-5
CDR3nt: TGTGCCAGCAGCCTGTCTAGCGGGAGTCCAGATACGCAGTATTTT
CDR3aa: CASSLSSGSPDTQYF

abundance: NA
d_gene: TRBD1
j_gene: TRBJ1-1
v_gene: TRBV6-2/TRBV6-3
CDR3nt: TGTGCCAGCAGTTACAATTTCGGCAGGGGGAGTGAAGCTTTCTTT
CDR3aa: CASSYNFGRGSEAFF

abundance: NA
d_gene: NA
j_gene: TRBJ2-7
v_gene: TRBV9
CDR3nt: TGTGCCAGCAGCGTGAGGGCAGACTCCTACGAGCAGTACTTC
CDR3aa: CASSVRADSYEQYF

abundance: NA
d_gene: NA
j_gene: TRBJ1-3
v_gene: TRBV5-1
CDR3nt: TGCGCCCATCGTGGCGGGGATGTCTCTGGAAACACCATATATTTT
CDR3aa: CAHRGGDVSGNTIYF

abundance: NA
d_gene: NA
j_gene: TRBJ1-4
v_gene: TRBV4-2
CDR3nt: TGTGCCAGCAGCCAAGATGTGTCCGGGAGGGGAGGTGAAAAACTGTTTTTT
CDR3aa: CASSQDVSGRGGEKLFF